Shown below are 19 T cell receptor beta chains from a single sample sequenced in a study of T cells in localized non-small cell lung cancer. Profiled with immunoSEQ multiplex PCR; TCRdb holds only in-frame clones, not every one. Of about 56,000 clones in the sample, roughly 89% were seen once. Sequenced material: peripheral blood, taken before any cancer treatment. These receptors all stem from a woman aged 35 to 69 with stage I lung adenocarcinoma.

The CDR3 nucleotides read TGTGCCAGTGTTAGGGGGCTGGGGAGCAATCAGCCCCAGCATTTT. Amino acids: CASVRGLGSNQPQHF. The chain carries TRBV19 and TRBJ1-5; 7 nucleotides line up with TRBD1. There are 15 residues in the CDR3. V lost 8 bases and J lost 1; bases outside the gene matches: 8. Germline V gene data show CDR1 as LNHDA and CDR2 as SQIVND (reference sequence).

The chain joins TRBV7-2 to TRBJ1-2, with D maybe TRBD1 (5 bases). The CDR3 is 14 amino acids. Trimming took off 1 base at V and 4 bases at J, with 10 bases between the two ends. Germline CDR1 SGHTA, CDR2 FQGNSA. CDR3 nucleotides: TGTGCCAGCAGCTTAGATTGGGGCCTCTATGGCTACACCTTC. This codes for CASSLDWGLYGYTF.

The chain combines TRBV21-1 with TRBJ2-1; TRBD2, the table's D call, was not compared with the DNA. TRBV21-1 is a pseudogene. The CDR3 consists of 14 residues. DNA for the CDR3: TGTGCCAGCAGCAAAGGCGGGGAAGGGAATGAGCAGTTCTTC. This gives the protein CASSKGGEGNEQFF.

DNA of the CDR3: TGTGCCAGCAGCCTCTACAGACTAGCGGGGGGTTACAATGAGCAGTTCTTC. This translates into CASSLYRLAGGYNEQFF. The chain employs TRBV7-2 and TRBJ2-1; TRBD2 matches 13 bases. The ends lost 5 bases at V and 4 bases at J; junction bases unmatched: 8. Germline V gives CDR1 SGHTA, CDR2 FQGNSA. This CDR3 is 17 amino acids long.

J is TRBJ1-2 and V is TRBV19, with 7 positions matching TRBD1. Germline V gene sequence: CDR1 LNHDA, CDR2 SQIVND (reference sequence). J was trimmed by 5 bases and V by 1 base; bases with no gene match: 10. The CDR3 is 16 amino acids. The CDR3, as DNA: TGTGCCAGTAGTATAGCCCCGGACAGGAGCCCATATGGCTACACCTTC. Encoded protein: CASSIAPDRSPYGYTF.

The chain is built from TRBV6-1 and TRBJ1-2, with TRBD1 as a possible D gene (6 bases). Germline CDR1 reads MNHNS; CDR2 reads SASEGT. V dropped 8 bases and J dropped 4 bases, with 14 bases sitting between them. The CDR3 contains 13 residues. CDR3 residues: CASPPGQRYGYTF. The CDR3 nucleotides read TGTGCCAGCCCCCCCGGACAGCGCTATGGCTACACCTTC.

The chain recombines TRBV14 with TRBJ2-3; the match to TRBD1 covers 7 bases. Germline V gene lookup returns CDR1 SGHDN and CDR2 FVKESK. The CDR3 totals 16 residues. V gave up 1 base and J gave up 0 bases; unmatched junction bases: 4. In DNA form, the CDR3 reads TGTGCCAGCAGCCAAGTAATAGGGGGCAGCACAGATACGCAGTATTTT. Its protein product is CASSQVIGGSTDTQYF.

V and J are TRBV7-9 and TRBJ2-7; D is possibly TRBD2 (6 bases). Trimming took 5 bases from V and 0 from J, leaving 11 bases between them. Germline CDR1 reads SEHNR; CDR2 reads FQNEAQ (reference sequence). There are 14 residues in the CDR3. CDR3 DNA sequence: TGTGCCAGCAGCGTGCGGGACGTCTCCTACGAGCAGTACTTC. Translation: CASSVRDVSYEQYF.

The rearrangement links TRBV15 to TRBJ1-1; no clear D gene. Trimming removed 3 bases at V and 0 bases at J, with 11 bases between. The CDR3 covers 15 residues. Germline values: CDR1 LNHNV, CDR2 YYDKDF (reference sequence). In nucleotides, the CDR3 is TGTGCCACCAGCAGGCCAGACGGACTGAACACTGAAGCTTTCTTT. Protein product: CATSRPDGLNTEAFF.

This chain connects TRBV9 to TRBJ1-1; D unresolved. Germline V gene lookup returns CDR1 SGDLS and CDR2 YYNGEE. The CDR3 is made up of 15 amino acids. Trimming pared 0 bases from V and 2 bases from J, leaving 11 bases between. CDR3 protein: CASSVESTPNTEAFF. Written as DNA, the CDR3 is TGTGCCAGCAGCGTAGAGTCCACACCTAACACTGAAGCTTTCTTT.

This chain joins TRBV30 and TRBJ1-4; D is uncertain. This CDR3 contains 12 residues. Germline CDR1 and CDR2: GTSNPN and SVGIG (reference sequence). V gave up 8 bases and J gave up 5 bases, with 12 bases separating them. The CDR3 coding sequence is TGTGCCGCAGAGGGCAGCAATGAAAAACTGTTTTTT. Encoded protein: CAAEGSNEKLFF. The entire variable domain, with the rest obtained from reference TRBV30 and TRBJ1-4, is as follows: SQTIHQWPATLVQPVGSPLSLECTVEGTSNPNLYWYRQAAGRGLQLLFYSVGIGQISSEVPQNLSASRPQDRQFILSSKKLLLSDSGFYLCAAEGSNEKLFFGSGTQLSVL.

The V call is TRBV7-2, the J call TRBJ2-1, with D uncertain. The CDR3 has 12 residues. CDR1 and CDR2 from the germline V gene are SGHTA and FQGNSA. V shed 0 bases and J shed 9 bases, with 6 bases lying between them. CDR3 sequence reads: CASSLAFGEQFF. For the CDR3, the DNA is TGTGCCAGCAGCTTAGCTTTTGGTGAGCAGTTCTTC. Using reference TRBV7-2 and TRBJ2-1 for the parts outside the CDR3, the full variable domain is GAGVSQSPSNKVTEKGKDVELRCDPISGHTALYWYRQSLGQGLEFLIYFQGNSAPDKSGLPSDRFSAERTGGSVSTLTIQRTQQEDSAVYLCASSLAFGEQFFGPGTRLTVL.

This chain links TRBV30 with TRBJ1-2; TRBD1 agrees at 9 bases. Per germline, CDR1 GTSNPN and CDR2 SVGIG (reference sequence). CDR3 length: 14 amino acids. V lost 3 bases, J lost 2 bases, and 4 bases stayed unmatched. CDR3 sequence: CAWSRGTGNYGYTF. The CDR3 bases are TGTGCCTGGAGCCGCGGGACAGGGAACTATGGCTACACCTTC. Using reference TRBV30 and TRBJ1-2 for the parts outside the CDR3, the full variable domain is SQTIHQWPATLVQPVGSPLSLECTVEGTSNPNLYWYRQAAGRGLQLLFYSVGIGQISSEVPQNLSASRPQDRQFILSSKKLLLSDSGFYLCAWSRGTGNYGYTFGSGTRLTVV.

V is TRBV5-1 and J is TRBJ1-1; 7 bases line up with TRBD1. Looked up from germline, CDR1 is SGHRS and CDR2 is YFSETQ. The ends lost 3 bases at V and 1 base at J; junction bases unmatched: 3. There are 14 residues in the CDR3. CDR3 coding DNA: TGCGCCAGCAGCTCGGGACAGCCGAACACTGAAGCTTTCTTT. Translated: CASSSGQPNTEAFF.

V gene TRBV30 combines with J gene TRBJ2-2; TRBD1 aligns across 11 bases. Germline loops: CDR1 GTSNPN, CDR2 SVGIG (reference sequence). The CDR3 contains 16 residues. With V trimmed by 4 bases and J by 6 bases, 10 bases remained unmatched. The CDR3 region has the DNA TGTGCCTGGATTGCGGACAGGGGGCCTGTGGCCGGGGAGCTGTTTTTT. Residues: CAWIADRGPVAGELFF.

The chain is built from TRBV7-2 and TRBJ1-2, with TRBD1 as a possible D gene (6 bases). This CDR3 contains 16 residues. CDR1 and CDR2 (germline): SGHTA, FQGNSA. Between the trimmed V and J ends, which lost 5 bases and 4 bases, there was a span of 20 bases. The CDR3 is CASSQGSGRVGYGYTF. The CDR3 DNA reads as TGTGCCAGCAGCCAGGGGTCGGGGCGGGTTGGCTATGGCTACACCTTC. The full variable domain, its missing parts supplied by reference TRBV7-2 and TRBJ1-2, is GAGVSQSPSNKVTEKGKDVELRCDPISGHTALYWYRQSLGQGLEFLIYFQGNSAPDKSGLPSDRFSAERTGGSVSTLTIQRTQQEDSAVYLCASSQGSGRVGYGYTFGSGTRLTVV.

The rearrangement joins TRBV6-4 to TRBJ2-1; 8 nucleotides agree with TRBD1. CDR3 size: 15 residues. Losses at the gene ends were 3 bases for V and 4 bases for J; bases not matched to a gene: 5. Germline CDR1 reads MRHNA; CDR2 reads SNTAGT. CDR3 sequence (DNA): TGTGCCAGCAGTGAATTGGGACAGGAGTACAATGAGCAGTTCTTC. This translates into CASSELGQEYNEQFF.

The chain joins TRBV5-1 to TRBJ1-2; 8 nucleotides line up with TRBD1. The length of the CDR3 is 14 residues. V dropped 5 bases and J dropped 4; count of bases not matched to a gene: 7. Germline V gives CDR1 SGHRS, CDR2 YFSETQ. The CDR3 bases are TGCGCCAGCAGTCCCCAGGGGGCGACCTATGGCTACACCTTC. Its protein product is CASSPQGATYGYTF.

The chain uses TRBV5-1 and TRBJ2-3; 12 nucleotides match TRBD1. CDR3 length: 15 amino acids. V was pared by 2 bases and J by 6 bases, with 4 bases of the junction left unmatched. Germline CDR1 and CDR2: SGHRS and YFSETQ. CDR3 residues: CASSFGTGGADTQYF. The CDR3 nucleotides read TGCGCCAGCAGCTTCGGGACAGGGGGCGCGGATACGCAGTATTTT. The full variable domain, completed using reference TRBV5-1 and TRBJ2-3, is KAGVTQTPRYLIKTRGQQVTLSCSPISGHRSVSWYQQTPGQGLQFLFEYFSETQRNKGNFPGRFSGRQFSNSRSEMNVSTLELGDSALYLCASSFGTGGADTQYFGPGTRLTVL.